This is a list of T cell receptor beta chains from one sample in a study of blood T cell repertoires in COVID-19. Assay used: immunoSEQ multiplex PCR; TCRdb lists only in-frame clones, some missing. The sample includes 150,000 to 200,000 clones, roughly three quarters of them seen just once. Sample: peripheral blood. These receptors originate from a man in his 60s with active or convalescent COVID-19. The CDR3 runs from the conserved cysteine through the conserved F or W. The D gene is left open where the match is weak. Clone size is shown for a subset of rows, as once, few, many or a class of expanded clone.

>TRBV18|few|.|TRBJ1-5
TGTGCCAGCTCAGCGAACCATCAGCCCCAGCATTTT
CASSANHQPQHF
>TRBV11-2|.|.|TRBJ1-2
TGTGCCAGCAAAAGGGGGTTCCTCTATGGCTACACCTTC
CASKRGFLYGYTF
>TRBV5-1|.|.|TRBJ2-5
TGCGCCAGCAGCTTGGGGGATGGGGCAGAGACCCAGTACTTC
CASSLGDGAETQYF
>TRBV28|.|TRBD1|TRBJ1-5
TGTGCCAGCAGTCCTGGCAGGGGGCTAAGATCTAGCAATCAGCCCCAGCATTTT
CASSPGRGLRSSNQPQHF
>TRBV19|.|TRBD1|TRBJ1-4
TGTGCCAGTCGAATTACCGGGACAGGGGGATTAGCTAATGAAAAACTGTTTTTT
CASRITGTGGLANEKLFF
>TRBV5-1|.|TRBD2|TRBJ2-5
TGCGCCAGCAGCTTCGGGGGAGTTAGCGGGACGACTACCACAGAGACCCAGTACTTC
CASSFGGVSGTTTTETQYF
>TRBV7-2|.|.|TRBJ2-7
TGTGCCAGCAGCCCAACACAGGAGCTCTACGAGCAGTACTTC
CASSPTQELYEQYF
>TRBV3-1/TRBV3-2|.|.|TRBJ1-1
TGTGCCAGCAGCCAGGGAGACGGTGAAGCTTTCTTT
CASSQGDGEAFF
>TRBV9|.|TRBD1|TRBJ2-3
TGTGCCAGCAGCGACCCCGGGACAGGGATTACAGATACGCAGTATTTT
CASSDPGTGITDTQYF
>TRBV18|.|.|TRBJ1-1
TGTGCCAGCTCACCACTGGGCGCTCCCACTGAAGCTTTCTTT
CASSPLGAPTEAFF
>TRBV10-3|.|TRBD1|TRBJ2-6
TGTGCCATTTCTCTAAACAGGGGATCTTCAGGGGCCAACGTCCTGACTTTC
CAISLNRGSSGANVLTF
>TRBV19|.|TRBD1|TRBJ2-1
TGTGCCAGTAGTATCGGCCGGGACAGGGAGAACTACAATGAGCAGTTCTTC
CASSIGRDRENYNEQFF
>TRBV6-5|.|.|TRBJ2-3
TGTGCCAGCAGTTACTCGGCGGGCCGGAGCACAGATACGCAGTATTTT
CASSYSAGRSTDTQYF
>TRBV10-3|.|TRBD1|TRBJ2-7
TGTGCCGCCCAGGGGGTTGCCCTCTACGAGCAGTACTTC
CAAQGVALYEQYF
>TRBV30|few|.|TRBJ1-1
TGTGCCTGGAGGAGTGGGGGGGCCACTGAAGCTTTCTTT
CAWRSGGATEAFF
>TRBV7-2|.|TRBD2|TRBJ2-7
TGTGCCAGCAGCTTAAGGGGTGGGGCGGGAGCCCACTACGAGCAGTACTTC
CASSLRGGAGAHYEQYF
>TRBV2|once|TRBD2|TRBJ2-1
TGTGCCAGCAGTGAACCAATCGCAGGACTAGCGGGATTCTACAATGAGCAGTTCTTC
CASSEPIAGLAGFYNEQFF
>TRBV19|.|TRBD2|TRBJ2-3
TGTGCCAGTAGTAGAGCGGGAGGCCCAGATACGCAGTATTTT
CASSRAGGPDTQYF
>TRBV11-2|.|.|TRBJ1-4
TGTGCCAGCAGCGCCAGGGAGGCTAATGAAAAACTGTTTTTT
CASSAREANEKLFF
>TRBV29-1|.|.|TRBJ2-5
TGCAGCGTTGTTGCAGGGGAAGAGACCCAGTACTTC
CSVVAGEETQYF
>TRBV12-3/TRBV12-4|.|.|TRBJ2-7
TGTGCCAGCAGCACCGACAGGCTAGACGAGCAGTACTTC
CASSTDRLDEQYF
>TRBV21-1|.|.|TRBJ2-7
TGTGCCAGCAGCAAAGTACCCGCACCCGGGACACCTGGAGCGGAGTACTTC
CASSKVPAPGTPGAEYF
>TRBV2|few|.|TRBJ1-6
TGTGCCAGCAGGGACCGGGGGGGGAAGACACCCCTCCACTTT
CASRDRGGKTPLHF
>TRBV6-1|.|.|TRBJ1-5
TGTGCCAGCAGTGAATCTGGGAGGGGACAGCCCCAGCATTTT
CASSESGRGQPQHF
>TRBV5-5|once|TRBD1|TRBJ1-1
TGTGCCAGCAGCAGTCAGGGGGCCACTGAAGCTTTCTTT
CASSSQGATEAFF
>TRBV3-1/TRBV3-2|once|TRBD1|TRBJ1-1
TGTGCCAGCAGCCCAAGGCAGGGGGTCGCTGAAGCTTTCTTT
CASSPRQGVAEAFF
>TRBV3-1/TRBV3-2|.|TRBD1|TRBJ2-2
TGTGCCAGCAGCCAAGACAGGGGGCCCACCGGGGAGCTGTTTTTT
CASSQDRGPTGELFF
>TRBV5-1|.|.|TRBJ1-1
TGCGCCAGCAGCTTGGCGGGGGGCGCTGAAGCTTTCTTT
CASSLAGGAEAFF
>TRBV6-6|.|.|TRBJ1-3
TGTGCCAGCAGTTACTCCACACGCCGTGGAAACACCATATATTTT
CASSYSTRRGNTIYF
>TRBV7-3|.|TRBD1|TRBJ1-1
TGTGCCAGCAGCCCCCGGACAGGCTCCACTGAAGCTTTCTTT
CASSPRTGSTEAFF
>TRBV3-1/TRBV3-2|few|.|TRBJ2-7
TGTGCCAGCAGCTACTCTAGCGCGGACGAGCAGTACTTC
CASSYSSADEQYF
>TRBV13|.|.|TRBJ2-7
TGTGCCAGCAGCTTAGTATTTGCGGGAAGCCCCTACGAGCAGTACTTC
CASSLVFAGSPYEQYF
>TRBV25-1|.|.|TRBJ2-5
TGTGCCAGCAGTGAATATCCAGGTCCAGAGACCCAGTACTTC
CASSEYPGPETQYF
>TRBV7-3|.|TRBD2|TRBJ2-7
TGTGCCAGCTCTGGAGGGACTAGCGGGAGTAGTATGTACTTC
CASSGGTSGSSMYF
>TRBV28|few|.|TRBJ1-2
TGTGCCAGCGCTGAGGTGGACTATGGCTACACCTTC
CASAEVDYGYTF
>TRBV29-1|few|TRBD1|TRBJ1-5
TGCAGCGTCGGGGACAGGGGCCCAAATCAGCCCCAGCATTTT
CSVGDRGPNQPQHF
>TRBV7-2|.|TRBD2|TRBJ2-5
TGTGCCAGCAGCTTAATGGCGGGAGGTCAAGAGACCCAGTACTTC
CASSLMAGGQETQYF
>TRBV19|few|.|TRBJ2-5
TGTGCCAGTAGTATTAGCCCAGGGGCCGGGACCCAGTACTTC
CASSISPGAGTQYF
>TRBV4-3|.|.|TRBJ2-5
TGCGCCAGCAGCCTGGGATCGGGAGTCCGGAGTGAGGAGACCCAGTACTTC
CASSLGSGVRSEETQYF
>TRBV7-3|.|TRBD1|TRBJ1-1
TGTGCCAGCAGCCCACAGGGGGGAGGAACTGAAGCTTTCTTT
CASSPQGGGTEAFF
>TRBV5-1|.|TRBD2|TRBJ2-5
TGCGCCAGCAGCTCCGGGCCGACTAGCGGGGAGACCCAGTACTTC
CASSSGPTSGETQYF
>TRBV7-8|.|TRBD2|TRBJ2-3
TGTGCCAGCAGCTTACGACTAGCGGGCCCGGATACGCAGTATTTT
CASSLRLAGPDTQYF
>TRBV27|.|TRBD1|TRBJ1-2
TGTGCCAGCAGTCCCGACAGGGCGTCCTATGGCTACACCTTC
CASSPDRASYGYTF